The sequence of this T cell receptor (beta chain) was determined in a study of blood T cell repertoires in COVID-19. Across the study: Both acute and convalescent COVID-19 samples were obtained from the United States, Italy and Spain.

Participants' own reports of clinical history determined their cohort assignment. During the 2 weeks before they entered the study, exposed participants had met someone with a PCR-confirmed or clinician-diagnosed COVID-19 case. Original processing notes: Estimates of nucleated cell counts were drawn from the amplification of reference gene primers. Some clones are missing from TCRdb's copy, which holds only in-frame ones; the method was immunoSEQ multiplex PCR. Clonal size and the V and J genes are those of that table, whereas D and trimming came from the DNA. The table shows fewer than 400,000 clones, with 85% occurring only once. The CDR3 consists of 13 residues. With 6 bases removed from V and 2 bases from J, the gap between germline ends came to 8 bases. The germline V gene encodes CDR1 LNHDA and CDR2 SQIVND (reference sequence).

This sequence joins TRBV19 and TRBJ1-5; D not resolved. The clonotype comes from a woman aged 30 to 39 who had been exposed to COVID-19. Sequenced input: PBMCs or T cells enriched from blood (not recorded which). The CDR3 here is CASRSLGNQPQHF. CDR3 coding DNA: TGTGCCAGTAGGTCACTTGGCAATCAGCCCCAGCATTTT. Drawing the rest from reference TRBV19 and TRBJ1-5, the complete variable domain is DGGITQSPKYLFRKEGQNVTLSCEQNLNHDAMYWYRQDPGQGLRLIYYSQIVNDFQKGDIAEGYSVSREKKESFPLTVTSAQKNPTAFYLCASRSLGNQPQHFGDGTRLSIL.